This T cell receptor beta chain was recovered during a study of blood T cell repertoires in COVID-19. Study background: The United States, Italy and Spain supplied acute and convalescent COVID-19 samples. Sources were T cells, B-cell-depleted T cells, or PBMCs; the material itself was cDNA or gDNA.

Original data processing: Estimation of nucleated cell counts relied on the amplification of reference gene primers. Method: immunoSEQ multiplex PCR; TCRdb's copy keeps in-frame clones and lacks some. Clone size and the V and J calls come from that table; the DNA yielded D and trimming. This table holds around 260,000 clones, under 90% found once. V shed 3 bases and J shed 4 bases, with 8 bases lying between them. Germline assignment: CDR1 LGHNT and CDR2 FRNRAP. CDR3 size: 13 residues. The sequencing input was peripheral blood. V is TRBV12-5 and J is TRBJ2-3; possibly TRBD1 for D (5 bases). The sequence derives from a woman aged 40 to 50 who had recovered from COVID-19. This chain's CDR3 is CASGLTQADTQYF. As DNA, the CDR3 is TGTGCTAGTGGTTTAACACAGGCAGATACGCAGTATTTT.